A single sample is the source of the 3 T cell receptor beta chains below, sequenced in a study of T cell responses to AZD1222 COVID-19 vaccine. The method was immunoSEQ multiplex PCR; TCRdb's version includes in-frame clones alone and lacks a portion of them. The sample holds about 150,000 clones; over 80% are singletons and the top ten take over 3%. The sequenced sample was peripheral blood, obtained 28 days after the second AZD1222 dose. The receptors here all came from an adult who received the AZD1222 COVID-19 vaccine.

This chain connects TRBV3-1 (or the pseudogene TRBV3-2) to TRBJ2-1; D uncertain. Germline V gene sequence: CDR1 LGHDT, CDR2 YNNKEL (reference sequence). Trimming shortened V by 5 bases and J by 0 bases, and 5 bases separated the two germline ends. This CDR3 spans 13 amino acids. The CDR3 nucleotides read TGTGCCAGCAGCTATCGCTCCTACAATGAGCAGTTCTTC. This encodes CASSYRSYNEQFF.

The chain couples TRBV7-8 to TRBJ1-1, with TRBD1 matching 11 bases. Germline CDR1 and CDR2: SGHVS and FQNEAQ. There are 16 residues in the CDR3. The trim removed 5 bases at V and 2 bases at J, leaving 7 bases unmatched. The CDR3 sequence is CASSIRDRGSNTEAFF. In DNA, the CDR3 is TGTGCCAGCAGCATCCGGGACAGGGGGTCTAACACTGAAGCTTTCTTT.

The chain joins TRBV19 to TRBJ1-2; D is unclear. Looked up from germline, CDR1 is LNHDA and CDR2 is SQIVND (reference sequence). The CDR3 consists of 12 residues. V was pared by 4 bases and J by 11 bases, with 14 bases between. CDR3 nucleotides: TGTGCCAGTAGTACCCCTTCGTGGAGGTACACCTTC. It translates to CASSTPSWRYTF. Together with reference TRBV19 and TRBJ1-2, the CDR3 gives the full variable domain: DGGITQSPKYLFRKEGQNVTLSCEQNLNHDAMYWYRQDPGQGLRLIYYSQIVNDFQKGDIAEGYSVSREKKESFPLTVTSAQKNPTAFYLCASSTPSWRYTFGSGTRLTVV.